This T cell receptor (beta chain) was recovered during a study of response to subunit inactivated influenza vaccine. The CDR3 runs 17 residues. V lost 6 bases and J 3 bases, leaving 22 bases between the germline ends. Germline CDR1 is KGHDR and CDR2 is SFDVKD. TCRdb re-called the RT-PCR reads with MiXCR, one entry per CDR3 protein. The profile shows 500,000 to 700,000 distinct CDR3 sequences, under 30% of them singletons. This clonotype has just a few counts. Separately, the same data were catalogued under a study of T cells expressing NK-cell markers. This second study notes: UMIs were included in TCR beta cDNA generated by 5'RACE template switching. Once again these clonotypes came out on top in the CD3+CD56-NKG2C+ fraction of a handful of donors.

The sequence derives from a man aged 50-59 years who received an inactivated influenza vaccine. Sequencing was performed on CD4+ T cells sorted from PBMCs, taken 11 to 12 days after vaccination. The chain is built from TRBV24-1 and TRBJ1-2; the D is unclear. The chain's CDR3 is CATSSGRGPEGDYGYTF. The CDR3 coding sequence is TGTGCCACCAGTAGTGGGCGCGGCCCCGAAGGCGACTATGGCTACACCTTC.